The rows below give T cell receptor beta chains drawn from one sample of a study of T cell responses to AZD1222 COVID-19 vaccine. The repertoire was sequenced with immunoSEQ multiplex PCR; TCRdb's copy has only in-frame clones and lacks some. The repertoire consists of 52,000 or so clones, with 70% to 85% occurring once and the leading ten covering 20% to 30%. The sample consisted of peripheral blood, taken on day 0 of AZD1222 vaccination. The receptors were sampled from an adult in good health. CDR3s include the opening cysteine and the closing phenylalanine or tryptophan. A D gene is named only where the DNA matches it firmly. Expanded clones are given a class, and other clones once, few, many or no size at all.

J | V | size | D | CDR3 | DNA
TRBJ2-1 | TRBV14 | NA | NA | CASSLGTDNEQFF | TGTGCCAGCAGCCTCGGGACTGACAATGAGCAGTTCTTC
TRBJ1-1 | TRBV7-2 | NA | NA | CASSLGYRDTEAFF | TGTGCCAGCAGCTTAGGTTATCGAGACACTGAAGCTTTCTTT
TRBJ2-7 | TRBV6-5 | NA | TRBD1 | CASSSGTGGSHEQYF | TGTGCCAGCAGCTCCGGGACAGGGGGGTCCCACGAGCAGTACTTC
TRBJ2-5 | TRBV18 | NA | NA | CASSPNHVNQETQYF | TGTGCCAGCTCCCCTAACCACGTGAACCAAGAGACCCAGTACTTC
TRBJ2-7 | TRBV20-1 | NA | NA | CSATQGYEQYF | TGCAGTGCTACCCAGGGCTACGAGCAGTACTTC
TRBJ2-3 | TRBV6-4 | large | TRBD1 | CASSDGTGGTDTQYF | TGTGCCAGCAGTGACGGGACAGGGGGCACAGATACGCAGTATTTT
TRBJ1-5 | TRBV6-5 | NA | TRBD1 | CASSPGTASNQPQHF | TGTGCCAGCAGCCCCGGGACAGCTAGCAATCAGCCCCAGCATTTT
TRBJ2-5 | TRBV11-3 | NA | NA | CASSLESRIGTQYF | TGTGCCAGCAGCTTAGAAAGCAGGATAGGGACCCAGTACTTC
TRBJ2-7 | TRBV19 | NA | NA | CASSMAVSSGEQYF | TGTGCCAGTAGTATGGCGGTTTCCTCGGGAGAGCAGTACTTC
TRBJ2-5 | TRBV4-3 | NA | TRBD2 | CASSQGLAGGGETQYF | TGCGCCAGCAGCCAAGGACTAGCGGGAGGAGGGGAGACCCAGTACTTC
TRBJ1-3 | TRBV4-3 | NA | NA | CASSSQGNTIYF | TGCGCCAGCAGCTCACAGGGAAACACCATATATTTT
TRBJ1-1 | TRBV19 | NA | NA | CASSIGTANTEAFF | TGTGCCAGTAGTATAGGGACAGCGAACACTGAAGCTTTCTTT
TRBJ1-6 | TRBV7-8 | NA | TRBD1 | CASSLVSGQGARSPLHF | TGTGCCAGCAGCTTAGTGTCCGGACAGGGGGCAAGGTCACCCCTCCACTTT
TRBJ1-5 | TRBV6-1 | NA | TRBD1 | CASSERQGHQPQHF | TGTGCCAGCAGTGAAAGACAGGGACATCAGCCCCAGCATTTT
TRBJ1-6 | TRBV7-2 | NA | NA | CASSSITDRRNSPLHF | TGTGCCAGCAGCTCGATCACCGACAGGAGAAATTCACCCCTCCACTTT
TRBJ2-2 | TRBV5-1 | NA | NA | CASSLARVSGELFF | TGCGCCAGCAGCTTGGCCAGGGTTAGCGGGGAGCTGTTTTTT
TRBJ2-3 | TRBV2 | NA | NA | CASSELAVSTDTQYF | TGTGCCAGCAGTGAACTTGCGGTTAGCACAGATACGCAGTATTTT
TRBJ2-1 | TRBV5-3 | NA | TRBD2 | CARSLGTSGSDEQFF | TGTGCCAGAAGCTTGGGGACTAGCGGGAGCGATGAGCAGTTCTTC
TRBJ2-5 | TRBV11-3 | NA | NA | CASSLPQYF | TGTGCCAGCAGCTTACCCCAGTACTTC
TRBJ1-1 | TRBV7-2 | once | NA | CASSFSGRPEAFF | TGTGCCAGCAGCTTCTCCGGGAGGCCTGAAGCTTTCTTT
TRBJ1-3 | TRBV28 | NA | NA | CASSLPKSGADGNTIYF | TGTGCCAGCAGTTTACCGAAGTCAGGGGCTGATGGAAACACCATATATTTT
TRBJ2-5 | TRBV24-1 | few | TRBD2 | CATSDPGTSEETQYF | TGTGCCACCAGTGATCCCGGGACTAGCGAAGAGACCCAGTACTTC
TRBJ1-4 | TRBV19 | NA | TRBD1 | CASSAGQGFANEKLFF | TGTGCCAGTAGTGCGGGACAGGGGTTTGCTAATGAAAAACTGTTTTTT
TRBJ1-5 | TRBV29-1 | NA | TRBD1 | CSVQTGGNQPQHF | TGCAGCGTCCAGACAGGGGGAAATCAGCCCCAGCATTTT
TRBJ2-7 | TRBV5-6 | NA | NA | CASSGWGSYEQYF | TGTGCCAGCAGTGGGTGGGGCTCCTACGAGCAGTACTTC
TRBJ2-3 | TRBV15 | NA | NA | CATSRDLASTDTQYF | TGTGCCACCAGCAGAGATCTAGCAAGCACAGATACGCAGTATTTT
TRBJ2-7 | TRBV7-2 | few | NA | CASSFTSGYEQYF | TGTGCCAGCAGCTTTACCTCGGGCTACGAGCAGTACTTC
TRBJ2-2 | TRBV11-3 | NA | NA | CASSIPGRNTGELFF | TGTGCCAGCAGCATTCCCGGGAGAAACACCGGGGAGCTGTTTTTT
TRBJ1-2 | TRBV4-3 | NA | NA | CASSPTGPNYGYTF | TGCGCCAGCAGCCCGACAGGCCCAAACTATGGCTACACCTTC
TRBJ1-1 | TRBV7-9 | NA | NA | CASSRTRTENTEAFF | TGTGCCAGTTCGCGTACCAGGACAGAGAACACTGAAGCTTTCTTT
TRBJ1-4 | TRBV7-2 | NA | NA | CASSLHRGNEKLFF | TGTGCCAGCAGCCTCCACCGGGGTAATGAAAAACTGTTTTTT
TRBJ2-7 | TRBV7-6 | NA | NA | CASSPTIEYRRGEQYF | TGTGCCAGCAGCCCCACAATAGAATATCGTCGGGGGGAGCAGTACTTC
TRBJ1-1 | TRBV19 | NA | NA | CASSIGTGAEAFF | TGTGCCAGTAGTATAGGTACAGGTGCTGAAGCTTTCTTT
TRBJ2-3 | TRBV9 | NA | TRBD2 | CASSVAFETSGRGGTQYF | TGTGCCAGCAGCGTAGCGTTCGAGACTAGCGGGAGAGGTGGTACGCAGTATTTT
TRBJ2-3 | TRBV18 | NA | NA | CASSPNMGEGDTQYF | TGTGCCAGCTCACCTAATATGGGAGAGGGGGATACGCAGTATTTT
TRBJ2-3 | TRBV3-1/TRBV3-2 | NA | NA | CASRSIDTQYF | TGTGCCAGCAGGTCCATAGATACGCAGTATTTT
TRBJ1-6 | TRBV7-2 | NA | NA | CASRGTPDSPLHF | TGTGCCAGCAGGGGGACCCCGGATTCACCCCTCCACTTT
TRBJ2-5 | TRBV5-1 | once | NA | CASSGGTPVETQYF | TGCGCCAGCAGCGGAGGGACCCCCGTGGAGACCCAGTACTTC
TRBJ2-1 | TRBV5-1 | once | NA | CASSLEEADNEQFF | TGCGCCAGCAGCTTGGAGGAGGCGGACAATGAGCAGTTCTTC
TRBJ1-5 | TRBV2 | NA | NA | CASTRDTYQPQHF | TGTGCCAGCACCCGGGACACATATCAGCCCCAGCATTTT
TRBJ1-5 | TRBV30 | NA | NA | CAWSEDSHSNQPQHF | TGTGCCTGGAGTGAGGACAGTCATAGCAATCAGCCCCAGCATTTT
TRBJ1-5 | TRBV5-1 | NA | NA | CASSLGPDGGQPQHF | TGCGCCAGCAGCTTGGGGCCGGATGGAGGTCAGCCCCAGCATTTT
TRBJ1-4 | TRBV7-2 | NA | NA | CASSLAGPTNEKLFF | TGTGCCAGCAGCTTAGCCGGGCCAACTAATGAAAAACTGTTTTTT
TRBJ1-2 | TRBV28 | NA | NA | CAIRQKANYGYTF | TGTGCGATAAGACAGAAAGCTAACTATGGCTACACCTTC
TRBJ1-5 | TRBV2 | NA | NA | CASRGMRRGDQPQHF | TGTGCCAGCAGAGGAATGCGCCGCGGGGATCAGCCCCAGCATTTT
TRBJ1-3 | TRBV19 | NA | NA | CASTLESTIYF | TGTGCCAGCACACTGGAGTCCACCATATATTTT
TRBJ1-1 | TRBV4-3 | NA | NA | CASSQDGQGTEAFF | TGCGCCAGCAGCCAAGATGGGCAGGGCACTGAAGCTTTCTTT
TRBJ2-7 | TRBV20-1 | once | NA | CSASPSGLSYEQYF | TGCAGTGCTAGTCCCAGCGGGCTCTCCTACGAGCAGTACTTC